This T cell receptor (beta chain) was identified during a study of T cell responses to AZD1222 COVID-19 vaccine. Only in-frame clones appear in the TCRdb table, and some are missing; sequencing was by immunoSEQ multiplex PCR. The data contain 65,000 to 80,000 clones, around four fifths of them seen just once; the ten biggest clones take up 1.3%. On this clone itself: No antigen is known for it.

Study conclusions and caveats: Spike-specific TCR repertoires showed rising breadth and depth after two AZD1222 doses. Among AZD1222 vaccinees, only 6 or 7 were seropositive at baseline.

The origin of this receptor is an adult who received the AZD1222 COVID-19 vaccine. The starting material was peripheral blood, obtained 28 days after the second AZD1222 dose.

The CDR3 region is CASSLRGVGTIYF. In DNA, the CDR3 is TGTGCCAGCAGTTTACGGGGGGTTGGCACCATATATTTT. J is TRBJ1-3 and V is TRBV12-3 or TRBV12-4; D possibly corresponds to TRBD1 (5 bases). The CDR3 spans 13 residues. Trimming shortened V by 2 bases and J by 9 bases, and 11 bases separated the two germline ends.